A single T cell receptor (beta chain) is shown here with its context. Antigen specificity is unknown. The data originate from a study of identical twins. Whole-study findings and limits: For out-of-frame alpha sequences shared by twins, low generation probability was in excess.

Via MiXCR, TCRdb re-called the 5' RACE reads, giving one row per CDR3 protein. The sample shows about 700,000 distinct CDR3 sequences, 8.5% to 9% of them seen only once. The same sample was also used in a study of yellow fever vaccine responses in identical twins.

Sequencing was carried out using PBMCs. The receptor comes from a woman aged 18-29 years in good health.

The DNA of the CDR3 is TGCAGTGCTACTAGACTAGCGGGGGACCTCACAGATACGCAGTATTTT. It is translated as CSATRLAGDLTDTQYF. V and J are TRBV20-1 and TRBJ2-3; 12 bases align to TRBD2. The CDR3 is made up of 16 amino acids. Germline V gene lookup returns CDR1 DFQATT and CDR2 SNEGSKA (reference sequence). V lost 4 bases, J lost 2 bases, and 7 bases stayed unmatched.